The T cell receptor beta chain described here comes from a study of T-cell reconstitution after alpha-beta-depleted transplantation in children. General study findings and limits: Several hundred expanded graft clones reportedly supplied alpha-beta T cells about two months after transplant. The study traced high day-60 TCRbeta diversity in some patients to surviving recipient T cells and thymic progenitors.

V lost 0 bases to trimming and J lost 7 bases; unmatched junction nucleotides: 7. CDR1 and CDR2 (germline): SGHNT, YYREEE (reference sequence). This CDR3 spans 15 amino acids. Of note for this clonotype: Its antigen remains unknown.

Using unique molecular identifiers, the investigators prepared the TCRbeta library. TCRdb independently ran MiXCR on the PCR reads; one entry per CDR3 protein. Of 250,000 to 350,000 distinct CDR3 sequences in the sample, approximately 23% are singletons; the top ten hold over 9.5%. The sequencing used PBMCs, mostly from graft donor cells, collected 180 days after TCRalphabeta/CD19-depleted stem cell transplant. The genes are TRBV5-4 and TRBJ2-7, with 10 bases aligning to TRBD2. The receptor comes from a male patient aged 10-17 years who had a stem cell transplant for acute lymphoblastic leukemia, so the T cells may come from the graft donor. The CDR3 bases are TGTGCCAGCAGCTTGGGCCAGCGGGAGGGCCGGGAGCAGTACTTC. Protein: CASSLGQREGREQYF.